These T cell receptor beta chains were read from a single sample in a study of OX40 agonist ivuxolimab in advanced cancers. The table came from immunoSEQ multiplex PCR; TCRdb's copy has only in-frame clones and leaves some out. Of roughly 15,000 clones listed, approximately 78% are singletons. The sample here was CD4+ or CD8+ T cells sorted from blood, taken in a trial of the OX40 agonist ivuxolimab. The receptor set was obtained from an adult with an advanced solid tumor such as melanoma, head and neck, liver or kidney cancer. Each CDR3 is given with its conserved first and last residue. Each record gives: V gene, J gene, D gene, CDR3 protein. A D gene is named only where the DNA matches it firmly.

v_call: TRBV19; j_call: TRBJ2-2; d_call: TRBD2; cdr3_aa: CASSIGLAGSGELFF
v_call: TRBV11-1; j_call: TRBJ2-3; d_call: -; cdr3_aa: CASSLDGPPRDTQYF
v_call: TRBV21-1; j_call: TRBJ2-1; d_call: -; cdr3_aa: CASSKGLERERYNEQFF
v_call: TRBV7-3; j_call: TRBJ1-1; d_call: -; cdr3_aa: CASSLADNTEAFF
v_call: TRBV27; j_call: TRBJ2-1; d_call: -; cdr3_aa: CASSLSRAAYNEQFF
v_call: TRBV7-2; j_call: TRBJ2-1; d_call: -; cdr3_aa: CASSPGGSGGNEQFF
v_call: TRBV28; j_call: TRBJ2-3; d_call: -; cdr3_aa: CASSPNPGVGTQYF
v_call: TRBV5-1; j_call: -; d_call: -; cdr3_aa: CASSWDLYEQYF
v_call: TRBV11-2; j_call: TRBJ1-1; d_call: TRBD1; cdr3_aa: CASSFRNQGQYTEAFF
v_call: TRBV6-1; j_call: TRBJ1-5; d_call: -; cdr3_aa: CASSRVSQPQHF
v_call: TRBV5-1; j_call: TRBJ2-7; d_call: TRBD2; cdr3_aa: CASSPTSGPYEQYF
v_call: TRBV2; j_call: TRBJ1-1; d_call: -; cdr3_aa: CASSEAGPRTEAFF
v_call: TRBV28; j_call: TRBJ1-5; d_call: -; cdr3_aa: CASSLGGKQPQHF
v_call: TRBV7-9; j_call: TRBJ2-2; d_call: TRBD2; cdr3_aa: CASSLALGLAAGELFF
v_call: TRBV5-4; j_call: TRBJ2-7; d_call: TRBD2; cdr3_aa: CASSAPGLGFYEQYF
v_call: TRBV19; j_call: TRBJ1-4; d_call: -; cdr3_aa: CASSRTVGYEKLFF
v_call: TRBV7-9; j_call: TRBJ2-5; d_call: -; cdr3_aa: CASSTSRETQYF
v_call: TRBV2; j_call: TRBJ2-7; d_call: TRBD1; cdr3_aa: CASSDEQTGGFEQYF
v_call: TRBV14; j_call: TRBJ2-5; d_call: -; cdr3_aa: CASSQGLIGGRETQYF
v_call: TRBV6-5; j_call: TRBJ2-5; d_call: TRBD1; cdr3_aa: CASSRITGDRETQYF
v_call: TRBV4-1; j_call: TRBJ1-3; d_call: -; cdr3_aa: CASSQQWLETYPTSSGNTIYF
v_call: TRBV6-5; j_call: TRBJ1-4; d_call: TRBD1; cdr3_aa: CASSSDRGRNEKLFF
v_call: TRBV11-2; j_call: TRBJ1-2; d_call: -; cdr3_aa: CASSLGQGYGYTF
v_call: TRBV7-3; j_call: TRBJ2-7; d_call: -; cdr3_aa: CASSPVAVPYYEQYF
v_call: TRBV7-9; j_call: TRBJ1-3; d_call: -; cdr3_aa: CASPSQKYGNTIYF
v_call: TRBV7-9; j_call: TRBJ2-2; d_call: TRBD1; cdr3_aa: CASSPGQGSPGELFF
v_call: TRBV5-6; j_call: TRBJ1-2; d_call: TRBD1; cdr3_aa: CASSPQGVSGYTF
v_call: TRBV6-5; j_call: TRBJ2-1; d_call: -; cdr3_aa: CASRMDGTNEQFF